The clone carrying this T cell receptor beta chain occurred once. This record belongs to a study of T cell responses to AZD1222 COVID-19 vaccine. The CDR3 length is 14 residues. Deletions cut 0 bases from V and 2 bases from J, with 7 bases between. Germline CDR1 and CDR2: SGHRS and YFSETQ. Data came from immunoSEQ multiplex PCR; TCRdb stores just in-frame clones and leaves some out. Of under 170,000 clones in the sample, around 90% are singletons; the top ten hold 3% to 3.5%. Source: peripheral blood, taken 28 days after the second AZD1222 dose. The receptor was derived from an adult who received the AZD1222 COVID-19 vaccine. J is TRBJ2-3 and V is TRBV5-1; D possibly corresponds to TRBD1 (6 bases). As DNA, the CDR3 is TGCGCCAGCAGCTTGGACAGGGTCACAGATACGCAGTATTTT. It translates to CASSLDRVTDTQYF.